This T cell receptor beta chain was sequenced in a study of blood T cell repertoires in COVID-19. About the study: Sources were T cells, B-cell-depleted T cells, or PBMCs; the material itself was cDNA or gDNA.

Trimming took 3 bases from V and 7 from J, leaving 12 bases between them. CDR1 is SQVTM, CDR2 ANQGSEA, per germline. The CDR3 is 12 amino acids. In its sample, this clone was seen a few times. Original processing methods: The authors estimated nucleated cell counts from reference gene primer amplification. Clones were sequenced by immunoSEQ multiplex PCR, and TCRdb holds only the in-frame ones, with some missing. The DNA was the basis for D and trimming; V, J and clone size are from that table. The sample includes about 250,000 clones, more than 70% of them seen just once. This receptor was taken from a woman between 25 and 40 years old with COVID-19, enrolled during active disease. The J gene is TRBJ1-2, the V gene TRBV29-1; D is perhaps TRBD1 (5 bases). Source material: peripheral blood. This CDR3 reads CSVEEGLSGYTF. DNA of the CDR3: TGCAGCGTTGAGGAGGGGCTCTCTGGCTACACCTTC.